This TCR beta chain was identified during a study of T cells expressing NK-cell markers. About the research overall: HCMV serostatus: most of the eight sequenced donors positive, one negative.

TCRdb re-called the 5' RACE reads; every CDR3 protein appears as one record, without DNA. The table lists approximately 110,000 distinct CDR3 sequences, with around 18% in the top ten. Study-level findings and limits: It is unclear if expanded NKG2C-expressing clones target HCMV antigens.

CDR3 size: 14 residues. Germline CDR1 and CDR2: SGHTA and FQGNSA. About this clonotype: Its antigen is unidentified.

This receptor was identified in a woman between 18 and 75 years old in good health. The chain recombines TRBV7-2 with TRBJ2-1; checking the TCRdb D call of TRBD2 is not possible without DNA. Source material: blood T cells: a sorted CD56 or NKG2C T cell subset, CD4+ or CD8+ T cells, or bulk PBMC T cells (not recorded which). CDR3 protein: CASSLERVEVEQFF.